This TCR beta chain is from a study of cytomegalovirus exposure and HLA in healthy donors. Turning to the study itself: A data release that came early held approximately 85 million unique TCRs from HLA-typed donors. Findings of the study overall: Later analysis demonstrated an association between a missense DCLRE1C variant and TCR beta V- and J-gene trimming. Some TCR beta chains (164 of them) were listed as cytomegalovirus-associated.

On this clone: The antigen is undetermined.

Trimming removed 10 bases at V and 2 bases at J, with 15 bases between. Germline V gene sequence: CDR1 SEHNR, CDR2 FQNEAQ (reference sequence). This CDR3 is 13 amino acids long. Both 60 Vbeta primers and 13 Jbeta primers went into the PCR. Libraries were prepared by immunoSEQ multiplex PCR; TCRdb keeps only in-frame clonotypes and omits some of them. The table includes over 110,000 clones, 82% detected once. This TCR was recovered from a male donor in good health and CMV-seronegative. The material sequenced was PBMCs. The chain links TRBV7-9 to TRBJ2-7, with D possibly TRBD2 on 5 matching bases. CDR3 loop: CATEGSPTYEQYF. CDR3 sequence (DNA): TGTGCCACCGAGGGTAGCCCAACCTACGAGCAGTACTTC.